This is a list of T cell receptor beta chains from one sample in a study of T cell changes during pregnancy in multiple sclerosis. The method was immunoSEQ multiplex PCR; TCRdb's version includes in-frame clones alone and lacks a portion of them. The sample shows 44,000 or so clones, around 90% of them seen only once. The sample was peripheral blood, taken in the first trimester of pregnancy. Source of these receptors: a female donor in good health, enrolled as a control in a pregnancy study. The CDR3 runs from the conserved cysteine through the conserved F or W. The D gene is left open where the match is weak. Clone size is given for some rows only: seen once, a few or many times, or a class if the clone is expanded.

TRBJ1-5 | - | TRBD1 | TRBV15 | TGTGCCACCAGCTCCCGCGCCAGGGGGGAAAATCAGCCCCAGCATTTT | CATSSRARGENQPQHF
TRBJ2-6 | once | - | TRBV14 | TGTGCCAGCAGATTATCTGGGGCCAACGTCCTGACTTTC | CASRLSGANVLTF
TRBJ1-4 | - | - | TRBV19 | TGTGCCAGTAGTATAGATGGGTTGGCCGGGAGGCCCAATGAAAAACTGTTTTTT | CASSIDGLAGRPNEKLFF
TRBJ1-1 | - | TRBD1 | TRBV10-3 | TGTGCCATCAGCCAGGGGGGCCCTCCGACTGAAGCTTTCTTT | CAISQGGPPTEAFF
TRBJ1-2 | - | - | TRBV19 | TGTGCCAGTAGCTCGCCCGCCGTGGACAGCCCTAACTATGGCTACACCTTC | CASSSPAVDSPNYGYTF
TRBJ2-3 | - | - | TRBV7-2 | TGTGCCAGCAGCTTAGCGGCGGTAACCACAGATACGCAGTATTTT | CASSLAAVTTDTQYF
TRBJ2-2 | - | - | TRBV4-2 | TGTGCCAGCAGCCCATACCCGGGACACTCGAACACCGGGGAGCTGTTTTTT | CASSPYPGHSNTGELFF
TRBJ2-7 | - | - | TRBV10-2 | TGCGCCGCCTCCCGGGACTCACGCTCCTACGAGCAGTACTTC | CAASRDSRSYEQYF
TRBJ1-2 | few | - | TRBV12-2 | TGTGCAAGTCGCTTAGCCTCACATAGACGGTGTGGATTGGGACAGGGGGTTCATGGCTACACCTTC | CASRLASHRRCGLGQGVHGYTF
TRBJ2-1 | - | TRBD2 | TRBV5-4 | TGTGCCAGCAGCATGACAGCGGGAGAGCAGTTCTTC | CASSMTAGEQFF
TRBJ2-3 | - | - | TRBV2 | TGTGCCAGCAGTGGGGGGGGCACAGATACGCAGTATTTT | CASSGGGTDTQYF
TRBJ2-3 | - | TRBD2 | TRBV28 | TGTGCCAGCAGCGCTAGCGGGAGGACAGATACGCAGTATTTT | CASSASGRTDTQYF
TRBJ2-2 | - | TRBD2 | TRBV5-1 | TGCGCCAGCAGCTTACTAGCGGGAGTGTCCGGGGAGCTGTTTTTT | CASSLLAGVSGELFF
TRBJ1-2 | - | - | TRBV5-1 | TGCGCCAGCAGCTTGGGGGGCCTGGTAGAGAAGGAGCCGGCTGGGTGGGGCTACACCTTC | CASSLGGLVEKEPAGWGYTF
TRBJ1-6 | - | - | TRBV7-8 | TGTGCCAGCAGCCGTCAGGCCGATAATTCACCCCTCCACTTT | CASSRQADNSPLHF
TRBJ2-7 | - | TRBD1 | TRBV15 | TGTGCCACCAGCAGAGATACAGGGGGCTCCTACGAGCAGTACTTC | CATSRDTGGSYEQYF
TRBJ1-2 | - | TRBD1 | TRBV14 | TGTGCCAGCAGCCAGAGAGTGGGACAGGGAAATGATGGCTACACCTTC | CASSQRVGQGNDGYTF
TRBJ1-2 | - | TRBD1 | TRBV29-1 | TGCAGCGTGAACCCATGGGGGGACAGGGGGTCCGGCTACACCTTC | CSVNPWGDRGSGYTF
TRBJ2-3 | - | TRBD1 | TRBV10-3 | TGTGCCATCAGACCGGGACAGGGGACGGGGGCAGATACGCAGTATTTT | CAIRPGQGTGADTQYF
TRBJ2-7 | - | - | TRBV5-1 | TGCGCCAGCAGCTTGAATATCGCCTACGAGCAGTACTTC | CASSLNIAYEQYF
TRBJ2-5 | - | TRBD2 | TRBV7-2 | TGTGCCAGCAGCCTCCGGACTAGCGGGGGGGCTGTGACCCAGTACTTC | CASSLRTSGGAVTQYF
TRBJ2-1 | - | TRBD2 | TRBV6-5 | TGTGCCAGCAGTTACATCGGCGGGAGGGCGGCCAATGAGCAGTTCTTC | CASSYIGGRAANEQFF
TRBJ1-1 | - | - | TRBV2 | TGTGCCAGCAGTGGCTGGGGGCTGAACACTGAAGCTTTCTTT | CASSGWGLNTEAFF
TRBJ1-1 | - | TRBD1 | TRBV15 | TGTGCCACCAGCAGTCGACAGGGTTTCGGTTGGAACACTGAAGCTTTCTTT | CATSSRQGFGWNTEAFF
TRBJ2-7 | - | TRBD2 | TRBV28 | TGTGCCAGCAGCGGCGGGAGGTTCTACGAGCAGTACTTC | CASSGGRFYEQYF
TRBJ2-3 | - | - | TRBV6-4 | TGTGCCAGCAGTGTCGTCATAGGTCAGGGCACAGATACGCAGTATTTT | CASSVVIGQGTDTQYF
TRBJ2-6 | - | TRBD2 | TRBV7-9 | TGTGCCAGCAGCGTAGGACTAGCGGGGGGGCGTGGGGCCAACGTCCTGACTTTC | CASSVGLAGGRGANVLTF
TRBJ2-3 | once | - | TRBV27 | TGTGCCAGCAGTTCCCCGGGAGCGAGCACAGATACGCAGTATTTT | CASSSPGASTDTQYF